This T cell receptor (beta chain) derives from a study of shared clonotypes between healthy human individuals (dated by TCRdb to the early 2020s). Background for the entire study: The cohort included three men and a couple of women between 18 and 49 years of age. Blood TCR repertoires of about 5 healthy adults were deeply sequenced to estimate repertoire size and the extent of clonotype sharing between individuals. For each donor, CD4 naive and CD4 memory were each given three plates, CD8 naive was given two plates, and CD8 memory was given one plate. Per donor, leukapheresis produced somewhere between about 0.9 and 9.5 billion PBMCs. To increase sequencing depth and limit assay-specific biases, different laboratories used diverse techniques to prepare libraries and sequence TCR repertoires. Study-wide findings and limitations: Even with the large sequencing depth, rarefaction of the sorted-subset datasets indicated that sequencing was incomplete. Estimated clonotype richness was generally larger for naive than for memory subsets. Because the study included a small number of donors, the genetic and exposure-history diversity represented was limited. Approximately 5% of naive CD4, 3.5% of naive CD8, approximately 2% of memory CD4, and around 0.42% of memory CD8 clonotypes were shared across four donors. Pairwise subsampling indicated that sequencing depth was expected to affect the degree of clonotype sharing among donors. Compared with non-shared clonotypes, clonotypes shared by all four sorted-subset donors had higher generation probabilities. Only blood was sampled, and tissue TCR repertoires likely differ from those in blood.

About this clone: The antigen this receptor binds is unknown. Per-nucleotide qualities are absent, and no much larger clonotype sits a single base away.

Using the deep immunoSEQ assay, multiplex PCR amplified TCR CDR3 regions from genomic DNA. Genomic DNA extracted from each cell subset was distributed evenly over all wells of several immunoSEQ 96-well plates, and each plate served as one replicate. For sorted subsets, approximately 210 ng genomic DNA, equal to 25,000 to 35,000 T cell genomes, was loaded into each replicate PCR. Purified libraries were quantified with a Qubit 3.0 fluorometer, sized on a Bioanalyzer 2100, and re-quantified with the KAPA Library Quantification kit. Every immunoSEQ 96-well plate was sequenced on a dedicated single-read 150-cycle Illumina NextSeq 550 flow cell. As for the original processing: The immunoSEQ output contained only junctional sequences without quality scores, so filtering could not match that applied to full-length reads. Sequences were annotated with PyIR, a Python wrapper for IgBLAST v1.9, and V/J genes and CDR3 were assigned using IMGT germline references. Reads with weak V/J assignments (E-value above 1e-6), missing CDR3, stop codons, out-of-frame junctions, or ambiguous translated residues were removed. V3J clonotypes were defined by identical inferred V gene, J gene, and CDR3 amino acid sequence. Percentage overlap between repertoires was calculated by dividing the number of shared unique clonotypes by the size of the smaller repertoire. Repertoire richness was assessed with RTK rarefaction, the Chao1 estimator, and Recon v2.1 estimates of unobserved clonotypes. OLGA was used to compute generation probabilities for all TCRbeta clonotypes that the gDNA method yielded from four donors. The immuneACCESS repertoire file appears here via TCRdb, limited to in-frame rearrangements. These files lack a portion of the clones; in checked studies, under half of the deficit traces to unresolved V genes, and the cause of the others is not known. That table furnishes V, J and clone size, whereas the DNA furnished D and trimming. Within this sample are under 1,900,000 clones, with around 98.5% of them counted one time only. The ten largest clonotypes hold approximately 0.38% of the sample.

Donors were healthy HIV-negative adults with no recently reported acute infections or vaccinations. All donors were Caucasian adults living in Nashville, Tennessee, USA. CD4+ T cells were enriched through magnetic negative selection, after which naive cells were positively selected on CD45RA and the remaining negative fraction served as the memory subset. Blood was obtained by leukapheresis, after which PBMCs were separated by Ficoll-Histopaque density gradient centrifugation and cryopreserved in liquid nitrogen vapor phase. Purity and quantity of every magnetically sorted T cell population were checked by analytical flow cytometry. Each sorted fraction had its genomic DNA isolated and then quantified by UV absorbance on a Nanodrop 2000c. The sequence was obtained from a man younger than 45 in good health. Sequenced: naive CD4+ T cells sorted from blood. What the cell subset or site label conveys for this sample: CD45RA+ positively selected.

The CDR3 loop reads CASSPPRATEAFF. Here is the DNA: TGTGCCAGCTCACCACCCAGGGCCACTGAAGCTTTCTTT. The sequence is built from TRBV18 and TRBJ1-1; TRBD1 is a weak D gene call, 5 bases matching. The germline V gene sets CDR1 to KGHSH and CDR2 to LQKENI. At the junction V is shortened by 0 bases and J by 4 bases, with 6 bases in between. Measured from the cysteine to the phenylalanine, the CDR3 is 13 residues long. The read is trimmed to its CDR3 DNA, 39 bases read in frame from base 1. The full variable domain, with segments outside the CDR3 supplied by the reference TRBV18 and TRBJ1-1 proteins, appears as NAGVMQNPRHLVRRRGQEARLRCSPMKGHSHVYWYRQLPEEGLKFMVYLQKENIIDESGMPKERFSAEFPKEGPSILRIQQVVRGDSAAYFCASSPPRATEAFFGQGTRLTVV.